This T cell receptor (beta chain) was obtained from a study of PD-L1 blockade in urothelial cancer. Germline CDR1 and CDR2: MNHEY and SMNVEV (reference sequence). This CDR3 is built from 14 residues. J lost 4 bases, V lost 6 bases, and 7 bases had no gene match. Some clones are missing from TCRdb's copy, which holds only in-frame ones; the method was immunoSEQ multiplex PCR. In the table there are about 80,000 clones, roughly 87% of which are singletons. This chain joins TRBV27 and TRBJ2-7; 9 bases agree with TRBD1. This receptor was taken from a woman between 65 and 79 years old with urothelial cancer. The sample was PBMCs, taken around atezolizumab (anti-PD-L1) treatment. CDR3 sequence (DNA): TGTGCCAGCAGCCCGGGACAGGGCGGTTACGAGCAGTACTTC. This gives the protein CASSPGQGGYEQYF.